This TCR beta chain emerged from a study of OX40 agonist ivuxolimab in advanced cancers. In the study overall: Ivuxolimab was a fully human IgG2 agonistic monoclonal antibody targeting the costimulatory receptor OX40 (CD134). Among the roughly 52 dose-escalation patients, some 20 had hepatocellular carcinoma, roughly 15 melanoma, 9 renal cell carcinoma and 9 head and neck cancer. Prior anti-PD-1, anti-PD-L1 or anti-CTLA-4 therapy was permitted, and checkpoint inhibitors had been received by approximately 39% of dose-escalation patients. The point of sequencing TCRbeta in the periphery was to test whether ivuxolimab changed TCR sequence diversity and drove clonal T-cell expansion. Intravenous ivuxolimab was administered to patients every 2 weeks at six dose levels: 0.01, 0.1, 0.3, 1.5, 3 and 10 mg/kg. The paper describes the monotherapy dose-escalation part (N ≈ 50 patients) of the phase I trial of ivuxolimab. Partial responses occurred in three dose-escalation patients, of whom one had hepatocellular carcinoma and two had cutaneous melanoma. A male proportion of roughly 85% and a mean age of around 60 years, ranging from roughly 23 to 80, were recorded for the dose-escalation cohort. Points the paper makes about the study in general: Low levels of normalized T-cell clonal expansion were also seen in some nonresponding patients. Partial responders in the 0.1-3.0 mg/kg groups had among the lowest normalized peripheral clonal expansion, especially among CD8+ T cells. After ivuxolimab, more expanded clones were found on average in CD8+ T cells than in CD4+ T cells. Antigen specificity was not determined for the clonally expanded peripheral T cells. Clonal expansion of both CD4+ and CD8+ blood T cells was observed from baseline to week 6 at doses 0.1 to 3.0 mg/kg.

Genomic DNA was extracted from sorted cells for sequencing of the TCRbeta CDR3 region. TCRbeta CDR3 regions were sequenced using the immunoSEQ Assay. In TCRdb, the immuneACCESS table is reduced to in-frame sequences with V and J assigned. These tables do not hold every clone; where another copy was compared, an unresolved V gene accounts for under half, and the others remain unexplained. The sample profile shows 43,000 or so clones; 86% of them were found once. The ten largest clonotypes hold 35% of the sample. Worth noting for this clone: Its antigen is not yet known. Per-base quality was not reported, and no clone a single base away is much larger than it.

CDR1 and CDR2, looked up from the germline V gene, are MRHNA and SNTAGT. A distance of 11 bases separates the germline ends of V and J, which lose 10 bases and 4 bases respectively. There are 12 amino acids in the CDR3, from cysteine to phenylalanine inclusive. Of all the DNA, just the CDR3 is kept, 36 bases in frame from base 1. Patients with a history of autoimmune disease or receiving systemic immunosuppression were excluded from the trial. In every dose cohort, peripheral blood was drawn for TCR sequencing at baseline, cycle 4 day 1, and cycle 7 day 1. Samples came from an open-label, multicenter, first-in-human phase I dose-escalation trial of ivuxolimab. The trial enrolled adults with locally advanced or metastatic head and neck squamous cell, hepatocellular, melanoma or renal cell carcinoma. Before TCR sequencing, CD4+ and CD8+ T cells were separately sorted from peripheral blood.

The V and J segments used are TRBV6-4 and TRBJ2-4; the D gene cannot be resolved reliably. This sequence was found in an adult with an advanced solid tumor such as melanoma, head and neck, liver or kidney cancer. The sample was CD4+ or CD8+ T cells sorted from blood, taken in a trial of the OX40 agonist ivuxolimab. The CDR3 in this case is CATIAGKNIQYF. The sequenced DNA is TGTGCCACCATAGCCGGAAAAAACATTCAGTACTTC.